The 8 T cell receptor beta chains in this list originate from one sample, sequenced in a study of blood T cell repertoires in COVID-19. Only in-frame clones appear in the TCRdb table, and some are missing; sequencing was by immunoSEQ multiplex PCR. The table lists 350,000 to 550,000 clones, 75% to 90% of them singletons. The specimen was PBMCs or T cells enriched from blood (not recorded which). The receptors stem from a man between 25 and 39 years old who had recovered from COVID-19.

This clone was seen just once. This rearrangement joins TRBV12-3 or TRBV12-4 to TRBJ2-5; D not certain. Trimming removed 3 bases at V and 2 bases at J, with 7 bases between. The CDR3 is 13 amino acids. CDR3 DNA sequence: TGTGCCAGCAGTTTTGCGGAGCAAGAGACCCAGTACTTC. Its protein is CASSFAEQETQYF.

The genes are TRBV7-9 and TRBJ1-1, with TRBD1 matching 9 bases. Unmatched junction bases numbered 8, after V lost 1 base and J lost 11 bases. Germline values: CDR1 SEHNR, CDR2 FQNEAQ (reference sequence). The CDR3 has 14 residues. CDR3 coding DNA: TGTGCCAGCAGCTTAGGGGGACAGGGTCTGTCGGCTTTCTTT. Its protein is CASSLGGQGLSAFF.

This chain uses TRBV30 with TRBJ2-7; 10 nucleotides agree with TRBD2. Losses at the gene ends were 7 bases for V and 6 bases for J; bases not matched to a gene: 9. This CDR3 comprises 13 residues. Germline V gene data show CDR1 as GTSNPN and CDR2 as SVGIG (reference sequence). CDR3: CASSGRGDGEQYF. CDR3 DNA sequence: TGTGCCTCTAGCGGGAGAGGGGACGGCGAGCAGTACTTC.

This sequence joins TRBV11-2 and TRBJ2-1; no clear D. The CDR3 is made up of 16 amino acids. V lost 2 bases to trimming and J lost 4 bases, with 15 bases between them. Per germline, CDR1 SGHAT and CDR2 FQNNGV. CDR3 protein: CASSLNVGAPYNEQFF. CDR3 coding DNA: TGTGCCAGCAGCTTAAACGTGGGCGCTCCATACAATGAGCAGTTCTTC.

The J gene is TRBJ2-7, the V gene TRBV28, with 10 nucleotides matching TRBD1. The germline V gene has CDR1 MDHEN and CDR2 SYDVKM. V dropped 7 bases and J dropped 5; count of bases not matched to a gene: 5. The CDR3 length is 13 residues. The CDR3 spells CASMTGQGHEQYF. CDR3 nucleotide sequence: TGTGCCAGCATGACGGGACAGGGGCACGAGCAGTACTTC.

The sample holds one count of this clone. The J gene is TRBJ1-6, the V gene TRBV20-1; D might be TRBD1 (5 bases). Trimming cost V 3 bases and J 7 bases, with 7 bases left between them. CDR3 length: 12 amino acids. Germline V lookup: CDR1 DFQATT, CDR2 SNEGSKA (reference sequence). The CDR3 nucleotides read TGCAGTGCTAGTACAGGAAATTCACCCCTCCACTTT. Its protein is CSASTGNSPLHF.

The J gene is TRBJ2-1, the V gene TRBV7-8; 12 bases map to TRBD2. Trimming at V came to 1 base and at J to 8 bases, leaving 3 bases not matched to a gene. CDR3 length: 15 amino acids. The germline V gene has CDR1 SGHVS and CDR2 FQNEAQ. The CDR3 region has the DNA TGTGCCAGCAGCTTAGTACTAGCGGGAGGCGATGAGCAGTTCTTC. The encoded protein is CASSLVLAGGDEQFF.

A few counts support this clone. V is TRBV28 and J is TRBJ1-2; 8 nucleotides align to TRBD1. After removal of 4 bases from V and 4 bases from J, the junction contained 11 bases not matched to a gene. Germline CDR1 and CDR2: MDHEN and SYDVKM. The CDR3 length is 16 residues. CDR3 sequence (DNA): TGTGCCAGCAGTTCTATTGACGGGACAGGTGCCTATGGCTACACCTTC. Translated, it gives CASSSIDGTGAYGYTF.